A selection of T cell receptor beta chains follows, all from one sample in a study of cytomegalovirus exposure and HLA in healthy donors. Profiling relied on immunoSEQ multiplex PCR, and the TCRdb table lists in-frame clones only, not all of them. The sample consists of about 140,000 clones, over 75% of them appearing once. What was sequenced was PBMCs. The receptors were sampled from a woman aged 45-59 years in good health and CMV-seropositive. The CDR3 runs from the conserved cysteine through the conserved F or W. The order of the fields is clone size, J gene, D gene, V gene, CDR3 DNA, CDR3 protein. D genes are given only for firm matches. Clone size is stated in some rows and not others, as once, few, many or a class when expanded.

. | TRBJ2-7 | TRBD2 | TRBV9 | TGTGCCAGCAGCGTATTACCGCAGGGCACTAGCGACGAGCAGTACTTC | CASSVLPQGTSDEQYF
once | TRBJ2-7 | TRBD1 | TRBV6-1 | TGTGCCAGCAGTGAACAGAGGGCAGGGGGCTGGGGCGAGCAGTACTTC | CASSEQRAGGWGEQYF
. | TRBJ2-2 | TRBD1 | TRBV14 | TGTGCCAGCAGTCAACAGGGGGTGGTCACCGGGGAGCTGTTTTTT | CASSQQGVVTGELFF
. | TRBJ2-7 | . | TRBV28 | TGTGCCAGCAGTCTTGCGGGGAACGAGCAGTACTTC | CASSLAGNEQYF
. | TRBJ2-5 | TRBD2 | TRBV19 | TGTGCCAGTAGTATCGCCGGGACTAGCGGAGAGACCCAGTACTTC | CASSIAGTSGETQYF
. | TRBJ2-7 | . | TRBV5-8 | TGTGCCAGCAGCTGGGGGGACCCGATCTCCTACGAGCAGTACTTC | CASSWGDPISYEQYF
. | TRBJ2-3 | TRBD2 | TRBV9 | TGTGCCAGCAGCGTTACTAGCGGGGGGGATACGCAGTATTTT | CASSVTSGGDTQYF
once | TRBJ1-1 | . | TRBV12-5 | TGTGCTAGTGGTCCTACAGGGTGGGACACTGAAGCTTTCTTT | CASGPTGWDTEAFF
once | TRBJ1-6 | TRBD1 | TRBV6-5 | TGTGCCAGCAGTCGCGGCGGGCAGGGGGATTCACCCCTCCACTTT | CASSRGGQGDSPLHF
few | TRBJ1-1 | TRBD1 | TRBV11-2 | TGTGCCAGCAGCTCATCGACAGGGGCGGGGAACACTGAAGCTTTCTTT | CASSSSTGAGNTEAFF
. | TRBJ2-2 | TRBD2 | TRBV15 | TGTGCCACCAGCAGAGATAGGGCTAGCGGGGGGGTAGCCGGGGAGCTGTTTTTT | CATSRDRASGGVAGELFF
. | TRBJ2-2 | . | TRBV11-3 | TGTGCCAGCAGCTTAAACCCGGGGGTGACCGGGGAGCTGTTTTTT | CASSLNPGVTGELFF
once | TRBJ1-3 | TRBD1 | TRBV6-1 | TGTGCCAGCAGTGACATGGGACAGGCCTCTGGAAACACCATATATTTT | CASSDMGQASGNTIYF
. | TRBJ1-5 | . | TRBV29-1 | TGCAGCGTTGAGGTACAGGGCGATCAGCCCCAGCATTTT | CSVEVQGDQPQHF
. | TRBJ1-3 | . | TRBV7-8 | TGTGCCAGCAGCTTGCAGTCCTCTGGAAACACCATATATTTT | CASSLQSSGNTIYF
. | TRBJ1-1 | TRBD1 | TRBV28 | TGTGCCAGCAGTCGTCGTACCCAGGGGGCTTGGACTGAAGCTTTCTTT | CASSRRTQGAWTEAFF
. | TRBJ1-1 | TRBD1 | TRBV19 | TGTGCCAGTAGTACTCGGACAGGGAACACTGAAGCTTTCTTT | CASSTRTGNTEAFF
once | TRBJ1-3 | TRBD1 | TRBV28 | TGTGCCAGCAGCCTGACAGGGGAGGCGGCTGGAAACACCATATATTTT | CASSLTGEAAGNTIYF
. | TRBJ2-5 | . | TRBV11-2 | TGTGCCAGCAGCTTAGGCGGCGATCGGGGGGAGACCCAGTACTTC | CASSLGGDRGETQYF
. | TRBJ1-5 | . | TRBV21-1 | TGTGCCAGCAGCACCCAGGGGGCTGGCAATCAGCCCCAGCATTTT | CASSTQGAGNQPQHF